The rows below give T cell receptor beta chains drawn from one sample of a study of vaccination effects on CD4 cells after COVID-19. The antigens of these receptors remain unknown. Produced via immunoSEQ multiplex PCR; TCRdb's table is partial and in-frame only. Seen here are 65,000 to 90,000 clones, 73% observed once, and the top ten hold roughly 2.3%. The input for sequencing was CD4+ T cells from PBMCs cultured without peptide, taken after COVID-19 vaccination. All receptors come from a human donor who received a COVID-19 vaccine. Each CDR3 is given with its conserved first and last residue. The order of the fields is clone size, J gene, V gene, D gene, CDR3 protein, CDR3 DNA. The D gene is left open where the match is weak. Size values are once, few and many counts, or a class for expanded clones, and some rows have none.

NA,TRBJ2-5,TRBV11-2,NA,CASSLSGRHQETQYF,TGTGCCAGCAGCTTAAGTGGGCGGCACCAAGAGACCCAGTACTTC
NA,TRBJ1-1,TRBV30,TRBD1,CAWSAQGTGDTEAFF,TGTGCCTGGAGTGCCCAGGGGACAGGGGACACTGAAGCTTTCTTT
NA,TRBJ2-4,TRBV15,TRBD2,CATSRGVGGGNIQYF,TGTGCCACCAGCAGGGGGGTGGGCGGGGGTAACATTCAGTACTTC
once,TRBJ1-4,TRBV27,NA,CASSDQPRTVTNEKLFF,TGTGCCAGCAGCGACCAACCCCGGACAGTTACTAATGAAAAACTGTTTTTT
NA,TRBJ2-6,TRBV9,NA,CASSVFSGANVLTF,TGTGCCAGCAGCGTATTCTCTGGGGCCAACGTCCTGACTTTC
once,TRBJ2-2,TRBV5-1,NA,CASSSGHRATGELFF,TGCGCCAGCAGCTCGGGCCACCGGGCCACCGGGGAGCTGTTTTTT
NA,TRBJ2-3,TRBV19,TRBD2,CASRPTSGGTDTQYF,TGTGCCAGTAGACCGACTAGCGGAGGCACAGATACGCAGTATTTT
NA,TRBJ1-1,TRBV5-1,TRBD1,CASSSDRGSIAFF,TGCGCCAGCAGCTCGGACAGGGGCTCTATCGCTTTCTTT
NA,TRBJ1-2,TRBV4-1,TRBD1,CASSQDLGTGLRSGYTF,TGCGCCAGCAGCCAAGATTTGGGGACAGGGTTGAGGAGCGGCTACACCTTC
NA,TRBJ2-1,TRBV27,NA,CASSLRGRILNEQFF,TGTGCCAGCAGTTTAAGGGGTCGAATATTAAATGAGCAGTTCTTC